This T cell receptor beta chain was recorded in a study of blood T cells in healthy people across ages. Between the trimmed V and J ends, which lost 7 bases and 7 bases, there was a span of 20 bases. CDR1 is DFQATT and CDR2 is SNEGSKA in the germline V gene (reference sequence). This CDR3 region has 14 residues. The study's findings and limits: Unknown donor CMV status possibly confounded expanded clonotype changes. The fall in TCR beta diversity per million T cells was roughly linear with age.

PCR was performed a second time for about 7 to 12 cycles using a sample-barcoded 5' primer and a J-beta primer mix. Every individual sample yielded 2.5 million or more paired-end reads (each containing CDR3). MiXCR, run by TCRdb on the 5' RACE reads, gives a single entry per CDR3 protein. The sample has roughly 1.4 million distinct CDR3 sequences, approximately 59% seen once. Turning to this clonotype: Its cognate antigen is unknown.

The TCR originated in a man younger than 35 in good health. The V gene is TRBV20-1, the J gene TRBJ2-1; either TRBD1 or TRBD2 may fit D (6 bases each). Sequenced input: blood. CDR3 DNA sequence: TGCAGTGTTCCTAGGGGGGCCGGTTGGAATGAGCAGTTCTTC. Protein sequence: CSVPRGAGWNEQFF.